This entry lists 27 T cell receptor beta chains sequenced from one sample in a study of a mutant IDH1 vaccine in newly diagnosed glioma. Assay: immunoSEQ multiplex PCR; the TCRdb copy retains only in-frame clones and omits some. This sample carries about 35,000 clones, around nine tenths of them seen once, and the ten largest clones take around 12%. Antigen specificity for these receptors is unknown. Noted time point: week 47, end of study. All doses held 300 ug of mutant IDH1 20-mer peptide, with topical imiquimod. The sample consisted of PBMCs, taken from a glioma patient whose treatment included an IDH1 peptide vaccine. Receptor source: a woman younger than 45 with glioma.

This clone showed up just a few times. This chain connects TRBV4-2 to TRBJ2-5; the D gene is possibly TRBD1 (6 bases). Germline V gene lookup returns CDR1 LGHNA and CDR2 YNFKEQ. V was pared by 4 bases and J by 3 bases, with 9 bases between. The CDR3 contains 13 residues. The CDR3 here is CASSPGEKETQYF. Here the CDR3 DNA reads TGTGCCAGCAGCCCAGGGGAGAAAGAGACCCAGTACTTC.

For the CDR3, the DNA is TGTGCCAGCAACTCAAGGGGAGGAGGGCCCCAGCATTTT. Its protein product is CASNSRGGGPQHF. The chain couples TRBV6-5 to TRBJ1-5; TRBD1 might be the D (5 bases). Per germline, CDR1 MNHEY and CDR2 SVGAGI. This CDR3 has 13 amino acids. Trimming shortened V by 7 bases and J by 9 bases, and 16 bases separated the two germline ends.

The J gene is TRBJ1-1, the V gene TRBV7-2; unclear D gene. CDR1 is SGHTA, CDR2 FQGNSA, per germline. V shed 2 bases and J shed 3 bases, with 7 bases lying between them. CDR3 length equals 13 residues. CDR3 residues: CASSLYEDTEAFF. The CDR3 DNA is TGTGCCAGCAGCTTATATGAGGACACTGAAGCTTTCTTT. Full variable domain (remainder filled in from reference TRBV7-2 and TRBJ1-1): GAGVSQSPSNKVTEKGKDVELRCDPISGHTALYWYRQSLGQGLEFLIYFQGNSAPDKSGLPSDRFSAERTGGSVSTLTIQRTQQEDSAVYLCASSLYEDTEAFFGQGTRLTVV.

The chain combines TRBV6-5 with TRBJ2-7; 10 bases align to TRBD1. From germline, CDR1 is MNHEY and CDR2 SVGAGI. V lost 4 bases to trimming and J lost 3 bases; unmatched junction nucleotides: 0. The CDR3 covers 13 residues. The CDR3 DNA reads TGTGCCAGCAGTTGGACAGGGGGCTACGAGCAGTACTTC. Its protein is CASSWTGGYEQYF.

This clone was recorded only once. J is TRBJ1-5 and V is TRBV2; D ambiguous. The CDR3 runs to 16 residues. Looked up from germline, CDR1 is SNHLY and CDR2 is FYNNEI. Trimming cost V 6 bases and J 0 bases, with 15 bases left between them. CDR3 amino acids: CASSLILGYSNQPQHF. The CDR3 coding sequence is TGTGCCAGCAGCTTGATTTTGGGTTATAGCAATCAGCCCCAGCATTTT.

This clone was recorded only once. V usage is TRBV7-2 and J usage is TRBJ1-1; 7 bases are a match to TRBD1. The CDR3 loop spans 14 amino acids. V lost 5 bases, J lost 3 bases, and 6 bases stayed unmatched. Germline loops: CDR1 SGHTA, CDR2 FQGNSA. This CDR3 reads CASSLRQGDTEAFF. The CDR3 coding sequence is TGTGCCAGCAGCCTAAGACAGGGAGACACTGAAGCTTTCTTT.

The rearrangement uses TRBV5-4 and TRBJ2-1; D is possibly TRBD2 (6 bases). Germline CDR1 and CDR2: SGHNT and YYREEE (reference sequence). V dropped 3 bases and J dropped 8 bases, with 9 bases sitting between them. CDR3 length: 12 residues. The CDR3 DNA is TGTGCCAGCAGCTGGAGGGGAGATGAGCAGTTCTTC. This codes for CASSWRGDEQFF. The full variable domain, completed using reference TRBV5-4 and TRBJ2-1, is ETGVTQSPTHLIKTRGQQVTLRCSSQSGHNTVSWYQQALGQGPQFIFQYYREEENGRGNFPPRFSGLQFPNYSSELNVNALELDDSALYLCASSWRGDEQFFGPGTRLTVL.

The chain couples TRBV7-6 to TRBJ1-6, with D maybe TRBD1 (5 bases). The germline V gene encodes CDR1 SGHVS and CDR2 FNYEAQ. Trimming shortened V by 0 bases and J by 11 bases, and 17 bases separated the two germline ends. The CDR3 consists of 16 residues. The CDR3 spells CASSLARWQGRPPLHF. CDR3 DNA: TGTGCCAGCAGCTTAGCGCGTTGGCAGGGCCGGCCACCCCTCCACTTT.

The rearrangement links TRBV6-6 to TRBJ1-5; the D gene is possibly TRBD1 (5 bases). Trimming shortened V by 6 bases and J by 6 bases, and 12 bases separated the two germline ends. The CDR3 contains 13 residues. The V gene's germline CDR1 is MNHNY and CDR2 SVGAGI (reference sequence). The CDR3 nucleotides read TGTGCCAGCAGCCGACCGGGGGGTCAGCCCCAGCATTTT. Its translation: CASSRPGGQPQHF.

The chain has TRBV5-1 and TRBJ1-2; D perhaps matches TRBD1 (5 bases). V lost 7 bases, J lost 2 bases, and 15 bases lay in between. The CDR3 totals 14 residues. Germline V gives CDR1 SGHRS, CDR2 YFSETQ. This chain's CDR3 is CASAEDRLNYGYTF. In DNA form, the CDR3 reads TGCGCCAGCGCTGAAGACAGACTGAACTATGGCTACACCTTC.

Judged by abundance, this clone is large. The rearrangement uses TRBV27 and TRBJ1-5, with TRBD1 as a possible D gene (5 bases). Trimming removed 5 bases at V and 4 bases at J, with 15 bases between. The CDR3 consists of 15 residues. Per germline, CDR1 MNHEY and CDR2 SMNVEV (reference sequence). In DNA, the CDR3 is TGTGCCAGCAGTCGGGGGGTAGGAGGAAATCAGCCCCAGCATTTT. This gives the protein CASSRGVGGNQPQHF.

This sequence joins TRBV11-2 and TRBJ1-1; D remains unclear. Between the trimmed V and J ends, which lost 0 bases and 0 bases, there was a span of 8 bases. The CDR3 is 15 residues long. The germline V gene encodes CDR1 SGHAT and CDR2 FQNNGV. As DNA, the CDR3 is TGTGCCAGCAGCTTAGAACCGGGCTTGAACACTGAAGCTTTCTTT. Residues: CASSLEPGLNTEAFF.

The DNA for the CDR3 is TGTGCCAGCAGCTTAGCGATGGGGGACAGTTCCTACAATGAGCAGTTCTTC. It codes for CASSLAMGDSSYNEQFF. V usage is TRBV7-2 and J usage is TRBJ2-1, with 7 nucleotides matching TRBD1. Trimming at V came to 0 bases and at J to 1 base, leaving 6 bases not matched to a gene. The CDR3 loop spans 17 amino acids. CDR1 is SGHTA, CDR2 FQGNSA, per germline.

CDR3 nucleotides: TGTGCCAGCAGTTCTTCCTGGCGCCGGGTAGGGGAGACCCAGTACTTC. Translating gives CASSSSWRRVGETQYF. The rearrangement links TRBV6-6 to TRBJ2-5; no clear D. CDR1 MNHNY and CDR2 SVGAGI come from the germline V gene (reference sequence). With 4 bases removed from V and 5 bases from J, the gap between germline ends came to 20 bases. CDR3 length: 16 amino acids.

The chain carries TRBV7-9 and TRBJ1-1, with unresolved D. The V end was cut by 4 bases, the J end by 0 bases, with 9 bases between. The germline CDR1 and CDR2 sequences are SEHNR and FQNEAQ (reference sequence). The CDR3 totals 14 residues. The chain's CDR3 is CASSYEGLNTEAFF. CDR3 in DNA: TGTGCCAGCAGCTATGAGGGTCTGAACACTGAAGCTTTCTTT.

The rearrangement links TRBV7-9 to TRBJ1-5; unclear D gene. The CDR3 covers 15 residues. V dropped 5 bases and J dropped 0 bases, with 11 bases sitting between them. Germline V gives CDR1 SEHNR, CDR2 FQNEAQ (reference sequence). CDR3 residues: CASSPTGSSNQPQHF. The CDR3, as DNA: TGTGCCAGCAGCCCCACGGGAAGTAGCAATCAGCCCCAGCATTTT.

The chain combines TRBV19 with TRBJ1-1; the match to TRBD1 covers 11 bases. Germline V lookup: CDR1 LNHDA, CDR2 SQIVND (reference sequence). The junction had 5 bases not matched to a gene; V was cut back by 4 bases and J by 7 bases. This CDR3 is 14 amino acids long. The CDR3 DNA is TGTGCCAGTAGTAAAAAGGGACAGGGGGGTGAAGCTTTCTTT. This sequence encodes CASSKKGQGGEAFF.

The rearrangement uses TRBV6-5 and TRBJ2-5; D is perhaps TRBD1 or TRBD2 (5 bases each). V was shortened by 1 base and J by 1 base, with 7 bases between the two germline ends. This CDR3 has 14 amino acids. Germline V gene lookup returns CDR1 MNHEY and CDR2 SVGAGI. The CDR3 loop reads CASSYWGTQETQYF. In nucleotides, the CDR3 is TGTGCCAGCAGTTACTGGGGGACCCAAGAGACCCAGTACTTC.

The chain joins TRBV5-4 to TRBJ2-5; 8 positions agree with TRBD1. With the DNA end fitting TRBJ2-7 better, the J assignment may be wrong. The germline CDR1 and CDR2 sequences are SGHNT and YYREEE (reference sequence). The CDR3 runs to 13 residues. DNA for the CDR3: TGTGCCAGCACCCGGACAGGGACCTACGAGCAGTACTTC. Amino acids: CASTRTGTYEQYF.

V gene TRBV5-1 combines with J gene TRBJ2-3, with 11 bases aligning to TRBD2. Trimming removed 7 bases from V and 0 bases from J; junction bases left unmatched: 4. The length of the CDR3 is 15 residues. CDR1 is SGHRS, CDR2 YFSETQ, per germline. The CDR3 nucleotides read TGCGCCAGCGGTCGGACTAGCGGGAGCACAGATACGCAGTATTTT. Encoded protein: CASGRTSGSTDTQYF.

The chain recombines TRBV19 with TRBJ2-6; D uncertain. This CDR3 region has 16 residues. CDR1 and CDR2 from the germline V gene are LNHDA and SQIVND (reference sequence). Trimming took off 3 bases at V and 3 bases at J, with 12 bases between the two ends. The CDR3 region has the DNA TGTGCCAGTAGTATCTATTCGACTGGTGGGGCCAACGTCCTGACTTTC. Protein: CASSIYSTGGANVLTF.

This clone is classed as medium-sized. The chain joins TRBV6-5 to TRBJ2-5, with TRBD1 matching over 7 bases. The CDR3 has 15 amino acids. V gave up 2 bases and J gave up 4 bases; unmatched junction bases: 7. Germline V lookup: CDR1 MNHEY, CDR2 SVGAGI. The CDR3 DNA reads TGTGCCAGCAGTTACCACAGGGGATTCCCAGAGACCCAGTACTTC. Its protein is CASSYHRGFPETQYF.

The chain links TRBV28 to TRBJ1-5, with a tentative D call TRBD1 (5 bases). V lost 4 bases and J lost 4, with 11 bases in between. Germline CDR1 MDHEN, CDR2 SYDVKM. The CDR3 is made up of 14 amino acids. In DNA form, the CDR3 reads TGTGCCAGCAGTTCGGGGCAGAGAAATCAGCCCCAGCATTTT. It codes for CASSSGQRNQPQHF. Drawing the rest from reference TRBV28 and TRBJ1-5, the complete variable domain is DVKVTQSSRYLVKRTGEKVFLECVQDMDHENMFWYRQDPGLGLRLIYFSYDVKMKEKGDIPEGYSVSREKKERFSLILESASTNQTSMYLCASSSGQRNQPQHFGDGTRLSIL.

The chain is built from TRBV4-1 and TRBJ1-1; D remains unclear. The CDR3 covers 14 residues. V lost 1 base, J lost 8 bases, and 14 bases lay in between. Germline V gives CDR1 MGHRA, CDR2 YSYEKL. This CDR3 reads CASSQVRSPGEAFF. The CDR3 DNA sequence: TGCGCCAGCAGCCAAGTGAGAAGTCCCGGGGAAGCTTTCTTT.

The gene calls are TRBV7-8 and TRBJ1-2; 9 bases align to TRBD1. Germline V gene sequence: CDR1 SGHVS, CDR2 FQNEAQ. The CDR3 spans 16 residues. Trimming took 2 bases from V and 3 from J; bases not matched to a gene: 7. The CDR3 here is CASSLTWTGADYGYTF. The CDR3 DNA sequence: TGTGCCAGCAGCTTAACCTGGACAGGGGCGGACTATGGCTACACCTTC. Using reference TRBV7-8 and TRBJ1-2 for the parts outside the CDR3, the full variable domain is GAGVSQSPRYKVAKRGQDVALRCDPISGHVSLFWYQQALGQGPEFLTYFQNEAQLDKSGLPSDRFFAERPEGSVSTLKIQRTQQEDSAVYLCASSLTWTGADYGYTFGSGTRLTVV.

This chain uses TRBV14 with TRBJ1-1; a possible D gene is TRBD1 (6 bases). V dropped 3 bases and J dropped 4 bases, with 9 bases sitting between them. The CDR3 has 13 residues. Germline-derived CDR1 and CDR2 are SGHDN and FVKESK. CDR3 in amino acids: CASSQTGITEAFF. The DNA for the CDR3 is TGTGCCAGCAGCCAGACAGGTATCACTGAAGCTTTCTTT.

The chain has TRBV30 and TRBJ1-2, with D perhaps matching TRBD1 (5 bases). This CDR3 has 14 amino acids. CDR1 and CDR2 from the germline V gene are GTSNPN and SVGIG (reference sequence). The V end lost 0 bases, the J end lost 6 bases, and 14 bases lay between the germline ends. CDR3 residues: CAWSVPGRANGYTF. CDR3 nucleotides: TGTGCCTGGAGTGTCCCGGGCAGGGCTAATGGCTACACCTTC.